A single sample is the source of the 13 T cell receptor beta chains below, sequenced in a study of shared clonotypes between healthy human individuals. Sequenced by immunoSEQ multiplex PCR; TCRdb stores in-frame clones only, minus some. The sample lists about 2.4 million clones; 90% to 95% were seen once. The sample taken for sequencing was naive CD4+ T cells from PBMCs. The subset: CD45RA+ positively selected. The origin of the receptors is a man in his late teens or twenties in good health. Some clones in this sample may be carry-over from other donors' samples.

This chain joins TRBV29-1 and TRBJ2-1; D is possibly TRBD2 (5 bases). Germline CDR1 is SQVTM and CDR2 is ANQGSEA. The CDR3 has 14 residues. Deletions cut 7 bases from V and 2 bases from J, with 15 bases between. The chain's CDR3 is CSAERSPAYNEQFF. Here the CDR3 DNA reads TGCAGCGCAGAGCGGTCTCCAGCCTACAATGAGCAGTTCTTC.

The rearrangement joins TRBV5-1 to TRBJ2-1; D not resolved. Per the germline V gene, CDR1 is SGHRS and CDR2 is YFSETQ. The CDR3 runs 15 residues. Trimming took 1 base from V and 0 from J, leaving 8 bases between them. Here the CDR3 DNA reads TGCGCCAGCAGCTTGTCGGTAGCCTCCTACAATGAGCAGTTCTTC. It is translated as CASSLSVASYNEQFF.

The gene calls are TRBV18 and TRBJ2-1; 13 positions match TRBD2. The CDR3 totals 17 residues. In germline, CDR1 is KGHSH, CDR2 LQKENI. Trimming cost V 0 bases and J 9 bases; bases outside gene matches: 8. The CDR3 DNA sequence: TGTGCCAGCTCACCACCTGGGACTAGCGGGAAATGGAGTGAGCAGTTCTTC. Protein product: CASSPPGTSGKWSEQFF. The full variable domain, with the rest looked up from reference TRBV18 and TRBJ2-1, is NAGVMQNPRHLVRRRGQEARLRCSPMKGHSHVYWYRQLPEEGLKFMVYLQKENIIDESGMPKERFSAEFPKEGPSILRIQQVVRGDSAAYFCASSPPGTSGKWSEQFFGPGTRLTVL.

The chain combines TRBV19 with TRBJ2-7, with a tentative D call TRBD2 (6 bases). V lost 6 bases and J lost 0, with 21 bases in between. The CDR3 is made up of 17 amino acids. Germline loops: CDR1 LNHDA, CDR2 SQIVND (reference sequence). DNA for the CDR3: TGTGCCAGTAGGGGATACGGGACTTCCCCTAGCTCCTACGAGCAGTACTTC. Translated, it gives CASRGYGTSPSSYEQYF.

The chain employs TRBV28 and TRBJ1-2, with 11 bases identical to TRBD1. After removal of 2 bases from V and 6 bases from J, the junction contained 8 bases not matched to a gene. This CDR3 contains 16 residues. CDR1 and CDR2 from the germline V gene are MDHEN and SYDVKM. In nucleotides, the CDR3 is TGTGCCAGCAGTTTACGGACAGGGGGCGGATTGGATGGCTACACCTTC. This encodes CASSLRTGGGLDGYTF.

This clone was picked up one time. V is TRBV6-1 and J is TRBJ2-5; 7 bases fit TRBD2. The last part of the DNA fits TRBJ2-7 better; the J call may be wrong. Germline assignment: CDR1 MNHNS and CDR2 SASEGT. This CDR3 spans 15 amino acids. The CDR3 protein is CASTAGEGPLYEQYF. DNA for the CDR3: TGTGCCAGCACCGCCGGGGAGGGTCCACTCTACGAGCAGTACTTC.

The rearrangement joins TRBV4-1 to TRBJ1-1; 11 bases map to TRBD1. Per germline, CDR1 MGHRA and CDR2 YSYEKL. V dropped 8 bases and J dropped 5; count of bases not matched to a gene: 10. This CDR3 spans 15 amino acids. Here the CDR3 DNA reads TGCGCCAGCGTCCGGGACAGGGGGTTCGGGACTGAAGCTTTCTTT. It codes for CASVRDRGFGTEAFF.

V and J are TRBV6-5 and TRBJ2-5, with TRBD2 identical over 8 bases. The CDR3 extends over 12 amino acids. After removal of 10 bases from V and 3 bases from J, the junction contained 4 bases not matched to a gene. Germline loops: CDR1 MNHEY, CDR2 SVGAGI. CDR3 in amino acids: CATHSGEETQYF. The DNA of the CDR3 is TGTGCCACCCATAGCGGGGAAGAGACCCAGTACTTC.

J is TRBJ2-1 and V is TRBV9, with D maybe TRBD2 (6 bases). This CDR3 is built from 15 residues. The germline V and J ends were trimmed by 2 bases and 8 bases, with 17 bases remaining between them. Germline V gene sequence: CDR1 SGDLS, CDR2 YYNGEE. DNA for the CDR3: TGTGCCAGCAGCGTCTCCCGGGACTCTTTGGATGAGCAGTTCTTC. It specifies CASSVSRDSLDEQFF.

This clone was seen only once. The J gene is TRBJ2-7, the V gene TRBV28; D not resolved. V was pared by 2 bases and J by 1 base, with 18 bases between. Per germline, CDR1 MDHEN and CDR2 SYDVKM. This CDR3 has 17 amino acids. The CDR3 is CASSLGGVGRASYEQYF. As DNA, the CDR3 is TGTGCCAGCAGTTTAGGTGGGGTCGGGCGCGCATCCTACGAGCAGTACTTC.

This chain connects TRBV7-3 to TRBJ2-3, with D maybe TRBD1 (6 bases). The CDR3 has 17 amino acids. V lost 2 bases and J 3 bases, leaving 18 bases between the germline ends. Germline CDR1 SGHTA, CDR2 FQGTGA. CDR3 coding DNA: TGTGCCAGCAGCTTACATCCCACGACCAGGGGTACAGATACGCAGTATTTT. Translating gives CASSLHPTTRGTDTQYF.

This chain joins TRBV5-1 and TRBJ2-1, with 12 bases fitting TRBD2. Looked up from germline, CDR1 is SGHRS and CDR2 is YFSETQ. V lost 3 bases, J lost 7 bases, and 8 bases stayed unmatched. There are 16 residues in the CDR3. CDR3 bases: TGCGCCAGCAGCTCCATAACTAGCGGGAGGACGAATGAGCAGTTCTTC. Translating it yields CASSSITSGRTNEQFF.

The chain uses TRBV5-1 and TRBJ1-3; maybe TRBD1 (5 bases). Germline V gives CDR1 SGHRS, CDR2 YFSETQ. Trimming took off 1 base at V and 0 bases at J, with 20 bases between the two ends. This CDR3 region has 19 residues. DNA of the CDR3: TGCGCCAGCAGCTTGATTGGGACGGGGACTCTTAGCTCTGGAAACACCATATATTTT. Translating gives CASSLIGTGTLSSGNTIYF.